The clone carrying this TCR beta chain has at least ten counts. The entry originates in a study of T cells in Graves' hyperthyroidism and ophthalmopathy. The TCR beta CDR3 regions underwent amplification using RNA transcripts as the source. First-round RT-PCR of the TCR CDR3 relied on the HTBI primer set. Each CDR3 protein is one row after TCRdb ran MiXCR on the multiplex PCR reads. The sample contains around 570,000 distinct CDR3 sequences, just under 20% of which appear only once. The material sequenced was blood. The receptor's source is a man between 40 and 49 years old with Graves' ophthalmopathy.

The CDR3 protein is CASSPHVEGGAFF. In nucleotides, the CDR3 is TGTGCCAGCAGCCCTCACGTGGAGGGGGGAGCTTTCTTT. The chain employs TRBV7-2 and TRBJ1-1; a possible D gene is TRBD1 (6 bases). The V end lost 5 bases, the J end lost 10 bases, and 17 bases lay between the germline ends. This CDR3 has 13 amino acids. Germline-derived CDR1 and CDR2 are SGHTA and FQGNSA.